This entry is about one T cell receptor (beta chain). These data are taken from a study of blood T cell repertoires in COVID-19. Study context: There were acute and convalescent COVID-19 samples, and they came from the United States, Italy and Spain. T cells, B-cell-depleted T cells, or PBMCs provided the cDNA or gDNA that served as material.

Per the authors' pipeline: Amplification of reference gene primers provided the estimated nucleated cell counts. Some clones are missing from TCRdb's copy, which holds only in-frame ones; the method was immunoSEQ multiplex PCR. The V and J calls and the clone size are those of that table, but D and trimming were determined from the DNA. The profile shows around 150,000 clones, 85% of them singletons. After removal of 3 bases from V and 3 bases from J, the junction contained 2 bases not matched to a gene. The V gene's germline CDR1 is MDHEN and CDR2 SYDVKM. CDR3 length equals 14 residues. Sequenced input: peripheral blood. The chain joins TRBV28 to TRBJ1-1; 9 bases agree with TRBD1. This TCR derives from a human donor with acute or convalescent COVID-19. The donor label of this sample is uncertain. CDR3 amino acids: CASSLGQGDTEAFF. CDR3 in DNA: TGTGCCAGCAGTTTGGGACAGGGAGACACTGAAGCTTTCTTT.